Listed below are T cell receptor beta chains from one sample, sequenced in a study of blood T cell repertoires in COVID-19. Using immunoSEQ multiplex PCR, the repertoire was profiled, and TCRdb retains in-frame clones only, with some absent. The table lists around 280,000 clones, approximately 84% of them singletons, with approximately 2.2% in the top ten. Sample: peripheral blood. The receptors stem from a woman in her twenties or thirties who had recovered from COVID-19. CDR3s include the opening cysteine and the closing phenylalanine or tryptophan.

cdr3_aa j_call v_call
CSASEERGTSSYEQYF TRBJ2-7 TRBV20-1
CASSLTGSNQPQHF TRBJ1-5 TRBV27
CASSIVAVNTEAFF TRBJ1-1 TRBV19
CASSLITGDEQFF TRBJ2-1 TRBV3-1/TRBV3-2
CASSASPGNYNSPLHF TRBJ1-6 TRBV5-4
CASSLVQAGELFF TRBJ2-2 TRBV5-1
CASSQDQGAVETQYF TRBJ2-5 TRBV3-1/TRBV3-2
CASSSLGVGELFF TRBJ2-2 TRBV4-1
CASSLDRETQYF TRBJ2-5 TRBV7-8
CASSEGAGSTDTQYF TRBJ2-3 TRBV10-1
CASGGLKTQYF TRBJ2-5 TRBV9
CASSVRPGQGTYEQYF TRBJ2-7 TRBV5-6
CASSSGTGYYEQYF TRBJ2-7 TRBV7-2
CASSSRQYEQYF TRBJ2-7 TRBV12-3/TRBV12-4
CASSQGGLALGGELFF TRBJ2-2 TRBV3-1/TRBV3-2
CASSSAAENTEAFF TRBJ1-1 TRBV6-2/TRBV6-3
CASSYDSGPQETQYF TRBJ2-5 TRBV5-1
CASSSSDRGNQPQHF TRBJ1-5 TRBV7-8